These 24 T cell receptor beta chains originate from one sample sequenced in a study of T cells after yellow fever vaccination. TCRdb recomputed calls from the 5' RACE reads with MiXCR, one row per CDR3 protein. Of 200,000 to 300,000 distinct CDR3 sequences in the sample, 6.5% to 7.5% were seen once. The sample consisted of CD4+ T cells sorted from PBMCs, taken on the day of the yellow fever booster vaccination. The receptors derive from a man in his thirties or forties who received the YFV17D yellow fever vaccine.

The table lists this clonotype with many counts. This chain links TRBV12-3 or TRBV12-4 with TRBJ2-2, with D unresolved. This CDR3 has 11 residues. V shed 5 bases and J shed 9 bases, with 7 bases lying between them. The CDR3, as DNA: TGTGCCAGCAGTGCCGTGCGGGAGCTGTTTTTT. Translating it yields CASSAVRELFF.

The table lists this clonotype with a few counts. This chain links TRBV20-1 with TRBJ2-1, with 8 bases identical to TRBD2. The germline V gene has CDR1 DFQATT and CDR2 SNEGSKA (reference sequence). CDR3 size: 15 residues. J was trimmed by 2 bases and V by 0 bases; bases with no gene match: 3. The CDR3 bases are TGCAGTGCTAGAGAGCACGGGAGGGCCTACAATGAGCAGTTCTTC. It yields the protein CSAREHGRAYNEQFF.

Many counts were recorded for this clonotype. The chain carries TRBV7-6 and TRBJ2-1; 7 nucleotides match TRBD2. V shed 4 bases, J shed 0 bases, and the junction held 6 bases outside the gene matches. Per the germline V gene, CDR1 is SGHVS and CDR2 is FNYEAQ. The CDR3 length is 16 residues. The CDR3 nucleotides are TGTGCCAGCAGCTCGAAGCGGGGAAGCTCCTACAATGAGCAGTTCTTC. Residues: CASSSKRGSSYNEQFF.

This clonotype has only a few counts. The V call is TRBV7-3, the J call TRBJ1-2; 8 nucleotides align to TRBD1. Germline trimming cut 3 bases from V and 6 bases from J; bases unmatched to any gene: 12. Germline CDR1 SGHTA, CDR2 FQGTGA. The CDR3 is 16 amino acids. This CDR3 reads CASSLGRPGGSDGYTF. CDR3 DNA: TGTGCCAGCAGCTTGGGGCGTCCAGGGGGCTCGGATGGCTACACCTTC.

This clonotype was seen a few times. This chain links TRBV30 with TRBJ2-7, with 10 bases that match TRBD2. The ends lost 3 bases at V and 6 bases at J; junction bases unmatched: 14. This CDR3 spans 16 amino acids. Germline values: CDR1 GTSNPN, CDR2 SVGIG (reference sequence). The CDR3 DNA reads TGTGCCTGGAGATTCTCTACTAGCGGGACGCCTATCGAGCAGTACTTC. It specifies CAWRFSTSGTPIEQYF.

This clonotype was found many times. This rearrangement joins TRBV20-1 to TRBJ2-3; D is ambiguous. Germline CDR1 is DFQATT and CDR2 is SNEGSKA (reference sequence). CDR3 size: 11 residues. V was trimmed by 1 base and J by 6 bases, leaving 5 bases between them. The CDR3 DNA reads TGCAGTGCTAGAGCCCAGGATACGCAGTATTTT. It specifies CSARAQDTQYF.

In its sample, this clonotype was seen a few times. The CDR3 nucleotides read TGCGCCAGCAACGCCGGGACTAGCGGGAGTCTCCAAGAGACCCAGTACTTC. Its protein is CASNAGTSGSLQETQYF. The gene calls are TRBV5-1 and TRBJ2-5, with TRBD2 matching over 14 bases. Trimming at V came to 6 bases and at J to 1 base, leaving 8 bases not matched to a gene. The CDR3 extends over 17 amino acids. Germline V lookup: CDR1 SGHRS, CDR2 YFSETQ.

Concerning this clonotype itself: At one boundary the junction diverges from the germline segment, which might be a read error. The chain joins TRBV7-2 to TRBJ2-3, with a weak D call TRBD2 (5 bases). The V gene's germline CDR1 is SGHTA and CDR2 FQGNSA. This CDR3 comprises 14 residues. The CDR3 sequence is CASSSRPSTDTRYF. DNA of the CDR3: TGTGCCAGCAGCTCCAGACCTAGCACAGATACGCGGTATTTT.

The V gene is TRBV12-3 or TRBV12-4, the J gene TRBJ1-2; a weak D match, TRBD1 (5 bases). The CDR3 runs 13 residues. Deletions cut 5 bases from V and 1 base from J, with 8 bases between. The CDR3 region is CASSQDSNYGYTF. CDR3 in DNA: TGTGCCAGCAGTCAAGACAGTAACTATGGCTACACCTTC.

This clonotype was observed at least ten times. The J gene is TRBJ2-3, the V gene TRBV5-1, with TRBD2 matching 7 bases. Looked up from germline, CDR1 is SGHRS and CDR2 is YFSETQ. The CDR3 contains 14 residues. The V and J ends lost 4 bases and 7 bases, in that order; junction bases with no gene match: 9. The CDR3 spells CASSGRAGGNTQYF. In nucleotides, the CDR3 is TGCGCCAGCAGCGGGAGGGCCGGTGGAAATACGCAGTATTTT.

This clonotype was observed at least ten times. CDR3 residues: CASSSTSGRFYEQYF. For the CDR3, the DNA is TGTGCCAGCAGCTCTACTAGCGGGAGGTTCTACGAGCAGTACTTC. This chain connects TRBV7-2 to TRBJ2-7, with TRBD2 matching over 12 bases. CDR1 and CDR2 from the germline V gene are SGHTA and FQGNSA. The CDR3 consists of 15 residues. V trimming: 4 bases; J trimming: 3 bases; junction bases outside the gene matches: 4.

This clonotype has just a few counts. The gene calls are TRBV6-1 and TRBJ1-2; D is perhaps TRBD1 (6 bases). CDR3 length: 13 residues. V dropped 6 bases and J dropped 4 bases, with 12 bases sitting between them. The germline CDR1 and CDR2 sequences are MNHNS and SASEGT. CDR3 loop: CASSLDRLYGYTF. The DNA of the CDR3 is TGTGCCAGCAGCCTCGACAGGCTCTATGGCTACACCTTC.

As DNA, the CDR3 is TGTGCCAGCAGCCCCTCTAGGGACTATCTCTCCTACGAGCAGTACTTC. As protein: CASSPSRDYLSYEQYF. V gene TRBV12-3 or TRBV12-4 combines with J gene TRBJ2-7; 7 bases align to TRBD2. V shed 6 bases and J 0 bases; nucleotides not matched to a gene: 11. The CDR3 consists of 16 residues.

In its sample, this clonotype was seen a few times. V and J are TRBV19 and TRBJ1-3, with no clear D. The CDR3 is 13 amino acids. V was shortened by 5 bases and J by 3 bases, with 8 bases between the two germline ends. Germline V gene data show CDR1 as LNHDA and CDR2 as SQIVND (reference sequence). CDR3 nucleotides: TGTGCCAGTAGTGAGAGAGATGGAAACACCATATATTTT. Translating gives CASSERDGNTIYF.

Only a few counts were recorded for this clonotype. V is TRBV12-3 or TRBV12-4 and J is TRBJ2-3; D gene ambiguous. The ends were cut back, 5 bases at V and 2 bases at J, with 8 bases in the middle. This CDR3 has 13 residues. As DNA, the CDR3 is TGTGCCAGCAGTCGCCAAATCACAGATACGCAGTATTTT. Translating it yields CASSRQITDTQYF.

At least ten counts were recorded for this clonotype. This sequence joins TRBV11-2 and TRBJ2-7; 9 nucleotides agree with TRBD2. CDR3 length: 17 residues. Germline CDR1 and CDR2: SGHAT and FQNNGV. Losses at the gene ends were 5 bases for V and 4 bases for J; bases not matched to a gene: 15. The CDR3 sequence: CASSPRFSGSTSYEQYF. CDR3 DNA: TGTGCCAGCAGCCCTAGGTTTAGCGGGAGTACGTCGTACGAGCAGTACTTC.

This clonotype was picked up a small number of times. The chain uses TRBV6-5 and TRBJ1-4; D gene unclear. The CDR3 contains 17 residues. V dropped 2 bases and J dropped 0 bases, with 13 bases sitting between them. Germline-derived CDR1 and CDR2 are MNHEY and SVGAGI. CDR3 in amino acids: CASSYMRARATNEKLFF. The CDR3 DNA reads as TGTGCCAGCAGTTACATGAGGGCGAGAGCAACTAATGAAAAACTGTTTTTT.

This clonotype was recorded a few times. This chain uses TRBV6-1 with TRBJ1-5, with D perhaps TRBD1 (6 bases). Germline V gene data show CDR1 as MNHNS and CDR2 as SASEGT. V was clipped by 7 bases and J by 0 bases, with 22 bases between them. The CDR3 covers 18 residues. In DNA form, the CDR3 reads TGTGCCAGCACCCCTAGGAGGGGGGGGAACTATAGCAATCAGCCCCAGCATTTT. Translation: CASTPRRGGNYSNQPQHF.

The CDR3 DNA sequence: TGTGCCAGCAACCGCCCGGGTCTCGAGCAGTACTTC. The encoded protein is CASNRPGLEQYF. V usage is TRBV25-1 and J usage is TRBJ2-7, with no clear D. This CDR3 is 12 amino acids long. Germline loops: CDR1 MGHDK, CDR2 SYGVNS. With 7 bases removed from V and 6 bases from J, the gap between germline ends came to 13 bases.

Notes on this clonotype: Given a much more abundant clone one base away, this may be a read error. V and J are TRBV20-1 and TRBJ2-7, with 7 bases aligning to TRBD1. CDR1 and CDR2 (germline): DFQATT, SNEGSKA (reference sequence). J gave up 5 bases and V 6 bases, and 13 bases lay outside the gene matches. The CDR3 is 14 amino acids. The CDR3 reads CSASPPDRINEQYF. The DNA for the CDR3 is TGCAGTGCCTCCCCCCCGGACAGGATCAACGAGCAGTACTTC.

This clonotype was counted between two and nine times. V and J are TRBV9 and TRBJ2-7; 8 positions match TRBD1. J gave up 2 bases and V 3 bases, and 4 bases lay outside the gene matches. From germline, CDR1 is SGDLS and CDR2 YYNGEE. The CDR3 has 14 residues. The CDR3: CASSARGPPYEQYF. The CDR3, as DNA: TGTGCCAGCAGCGCCAGGGGGCCACCCTACGAGCAGTACTTC. Filled out from reference TRBV9 and TRBJ2-7, the complete variable domain reads DSGVTQTPKHLITATGQRVTLRCSPRSGDLSVYWYQQSLDQGLQFLIQYYNGEERAKGNILERFSAQQFPDLHSELNLSSLELGDSALYFCASSARGPPYEQYFGPGTRLTVT.

There are many counts of this clonotype. The V gene is TRBV7-9, the J gene TRBJ2-1; D is unresolved. Germline CDR1 is SEHNR and CDR2 is FQNEAQ (reference sequence). The CDR3 contains 14 residues. Between the trimmed V and J ends, which lost 1 base and 4 bases, there was a span of 8 bases. The CDR3 sequence is CASSLGASYNEQFF. In DNA, the CDR3 is TGTGCCAGCAGCTTAGGGGCTAGTTACAATGAGCAGTTCTTC.

The rearrangement links TRBV5-4 to TRBJ2-1; 14 bases map to TRBD2. Germline CDR1 is SGHNT and CDR2 is YYREEE (reference sequence). The junction had 4 bases not matched to a gene; V was cut back by 3 bases and J by 5 bases. The CDR3 length is 16 residues. The CDR3 DNA reads TGTGCCAGCAGCTCGGGACTAGCGGGAGTCGACAATGAGCAGTTCTTC. As protein: CASSSGLAGVDNEQFF.

The gene calls are TRBV6-1 and TRBJ2-3, with D perhaps TRBD1 (5 bases). V lost 6 bases and J lost 7, with 14 bases in between. Germline CDR1 MNHNS, CDR2 SASEGT. CDR3 length: 13 residues. This CDR3 is CASSRLRGNTQYF. DNA for the CDR3: TGTGCCAGCAGCCGCCTAAGGGGCAATACGCAGTATTTT.